Below are 17 T cell receptor beta chains sequenced from a single sample in a study of T cell clonotyping in hematopoietic cell transplantation. Repertoires were generated with immunoSEQ multiplex PCR, while TCRdb's copy carries only in-frame clones and drops some. The top ten hold roughly 51% of the sample, which has fewer than 9,500 clones, 84% seen once. The sample in question was PBMCs, obtained at the time of graft-versus-host disease after allogeneic stem cell transplant. These receptors were taken from a male patient aged 60-69 years who had an allogeneic stem cell transplant from an unrelated donor, so the T cells may come from the graft donor. Some clones in this sample may be carry-over from other donors' samples.

The V gene is TRBV5-4, the J gene TRBJ2-5, with D perhaps being TRBD1 or TRBD2 (5 bases each). The V gene lost 4 bases and the J gene lost 5 bases, with 18 bases spanning the gap. This CDR3 comprises 15 residues. Looked up from germline, CDR1 is SGHNT and CDR2 is YYREEE (reference sequence). CDR3 region: CASSAPGAQRETQYF. The CDR3, as DNA: TGTGCCAGCAGCGCCCCCGGGGCCCAGCGGGAGACCCAGTACTTC.

V is TRBV6-1 and J is TRBJ1-2, with a weak D call TRBD1 (5 bases). The CDR3 length is 13 residues. From germline, CDR1 is MNHNS and CDR2 SASEGT. Trimming removed 4 bases at V and 6 bases at J, with 12 bases between. The CDR3 DNA reads TGTGCCAGCAGTGGGACATCCGGGGATGGCTACACCTTC. Protein product: CASSGTSGDGYTF.

Here the CDR3 DNA reads TGTGCCAGCAGCTCGGACAGGTACCTCTACGAGCAGTACTTC. Translating it yields CASSSDRYLYEQYF. The chain uses TRBV7-9 and TRBJ2-7; 7 bases align to TRBD1. With V trimmed by 4 bases and J by 3 bases, 6 bases remained unmatched. The CDR3 spans 14 residues. Germline V lookup: CDR1 SEHNR, CDR2 FQNEAQ (reference sequence).

The CDR3 DNA follows: TGTGCCAGCAGCTTAGGCGGGGTACTTGAGCAGTTCTTC. Its protein is CASSLGGVLEQFF. The chain couples TRBV5-6 to TRBJ2-1; a weak D match, TRBD2 (6 bases). The ends were cut back, 2 bases at V and 9 bases at J, with 12 bases in the middle. The CDR3 covers 13 residues. Germline V gene data show CDR1 as SGHDT and CDR2 as YYEEEE.

The chain employs TRBV6-5 and TRBJ2-1; D possibly corresponds to TRBD1 (6 bases). CDR1 and CDR2 (germline): MNHEY, SVGAGI. Trimming left V 2 bases short and J 10 bases short, with 15 bases between. This CDR3 is built from 14 residues. CDR3: CASSYTGGVGEQFF. Written as DNA, the CDR3 is TGTGCCAGCAGTTACACTGGGGGCGTCGGGGAGCAGTTCTTC.

The rearrangement uses TRBV7-2 and TRBJ1-2; D not certain. The length of the CDR3 is 15 residues. V was pared by 1 base and J by 4 bases, with 13 bases between. The germline CDR1 and CDR2 sequences are SGHTA and FQGNSA. The CDR3 region has the DNA TGTGCCAGCAGCTTAGTACCACCCCCGGGCTATGGCTACACCTTC. As protein: CASSLVPPPGYGYTF.

The chain links TRBV4-3 to TRBJ2-3; 9 nucleotides line up with TRBD2. Looked up from germline, CDR1 is LGHNA and CDR2 is YSLEER. The ends lost 0 bases at V and 2 bases at J; junction bases unmatched: 6. This CDR3 is built from 17 residues. The CDR3: CASSQDGAGGPTDTQYF. CDR3 nucleotide sequence: TGCGCCAGCAGCCAAGACGGGGCGGGGGGGCCCACAGATACGCAGTATTTT.

This chain joins TRBV28 and TRBJ2-3, with D perhaps matching TRBD1 (6 bases). The CDR3 is 12 residues long. With 4 bases removed from V and 9 bases from J, the gap between germline ends came to 11 bases. Germline V gives CDR1 MDHEN, CDR2 SYDVKM. The CDR3 reads CASSYRAHTQYF. CDR3 coding DNA: TGTGCCAGCAGTTACAGGGCGCACACGCAGTATTTT.

V gene TRBV2 combines with J gene TRBJ1-4, with TRBD1 matching over 7 bases. Trimming cost V 10 bases and J 5 bases; bases outside gene matches: 10. This CDR3 comprises 14 residues. Germline assignment: CDR1 SNHLY and CDR2 FYNNEI. The CDR3 DNA follows: TGTGCCACAACACTACAGGGGATAAATGAAAAACTGTTTTTT. It specifies CATTLQGINEKLFF.

This chain uses TRBV5-1 with TRBJ2-7; no clear D gene. The CDR3 contains 13 residues. Germline V gene data show CDR1 as SGHRS and CDR2 as YFSETQ. The V gene lost 4 bases and the J gene lost 1 base, with 9 bases spanning the gap. In DNA form, the CDR3 reads TGCGCCAGCAGCCCAGGATCTTCCTACGAGCAGTACTTC. Translated: CASSPGSSYEQYF. Variable domain in full (rest from reference TRBV5-1 and TRBJ2-7): KAGVTQTPRYLIKTRGQQVTLSCSPISGHRSVSWYQQTPGQGLQFLFEYFSETQRNKGNFPGRFSGRQFSNSRSEMNVSTLELGDSALYLCASSPGSSYEQYFGPGTRLTVT.

The genes are TRBV6-5 and TRBJ2-5; 8 bases map to TRBD1. Germline V CDR1 and CDR2: MNHEY, SVGAGI. After removal of 1 base from V and 5 bases from J, the junction contained 6 bases not matched to a gene. This CDR3 region has 15 residues. In nucleotides, the CDR3 is TGTGCCAGCAGTTACTGGCAGGGGGCGTTGGAGACCCAGTACTTC. The encoded protein is CASSYWQGALETQYF.

This clone was detected once. The rearrangement links TRBV5-1 to TRBJ2-7; D is tentatively TRBD1 or TRBD2 (7 bases each). The CDR3 is 14 amino acids. Trimming pared 0 bases from V and 5 bases from J, leaving 12 bases between. CDR1 is SGHRS and CDR2 is YFSETQ in the germline V gene. The CDR3 region is CASSLGQGGDEQYF. The CDR3 nucleotides are TGCGCCAGCAGCTTGGGACAGGGAGGGGACGAGCAGTACTTC.

The J gene is TRBJ2-1, the V gene TRBV6-5; 10 nucleotides line up with TRBD2. CDR1 is MNHEY and CDR2 is SVGAGI in the germline V gene. The CDR3 covers 14 residues. V was pared by 4 bases and J by 9 bases, with 6 bases of the junction left unmatched. DNA for the CDR3: TGTGCCAGCAGTTCCGCTCTAGCGGGGGTTGAGCAGTTCTTC. Encoded protein: CASSSALAGVEQFF.

V gene TRBV10-3 combines with J gene TRBJ1-6; no clear D. This CDR3 is 16 amino acids long. Trimming stripped 3 bases from V and 7 bases from J, with 16 bases between. Germline loops: CDR1 ENHRY, CDR2 SYGVKD. The CDR3 DNA reads as TGTGCCATCAGTGAAAGAGCAGCCGACTACAATTCACCCCTCCACTTT. It yields the protein CAISERAADYNSPLHF.

As concerns this clone: Other DNA variants within this sample encode the same CDR3. The CDR3 is CASSQDRRPETQYF. The CDR3 DNA reads TGCGCCAGCAGCCAAGATCGCAGGCCCGAGACCCAGTACTTC. V gene TRBV4-3 combines with J gene TRBJ2-5; D unresolved. The CDR3 is 14 amino acids. Germline V gene sequence: CDR1 LGHNA, CDR2 YSLEER. V dropped 0 bases and J dropped 5 bases, with 10 bases sitting between them.

The genes are TRBV4-1 and TRBJ2-7; D might be TRBD1 or TRBD2, each matching 5 bases. Trimming left V 4 bases short and J 6 bases short, with 19 bases between. This CDR3 has 15 amino acids. CDR1 and CDR2 from the germline V gene are MGHRA and YSYEKL. The CDR3 DNA reads as TGCGCCAGCAGCCCCTTGGGGGAAGGGGTCGCCGAGCAGTACTTC. Amino acids: CASSPLGEGVAEQYF.

This sequence joins TRBV7-2 and TRBJ2-3, with 13 bases fitting TRBD2. Germline V gene lookup returns CDR1 SGHTA and CDR2 FQGNSA. Trimming took 1 base from V and 7 from J; bases not matched to a gene: 8. The CDR3 contains 17 residues. The CDR3 protein is CASSLGTSGGPTNTQYF. CDR3 nucleotide sequence: TGTGCCAGCAGCTTAGGGACTAGCGGGGGACCCACGAATACGCAGTATTTT.